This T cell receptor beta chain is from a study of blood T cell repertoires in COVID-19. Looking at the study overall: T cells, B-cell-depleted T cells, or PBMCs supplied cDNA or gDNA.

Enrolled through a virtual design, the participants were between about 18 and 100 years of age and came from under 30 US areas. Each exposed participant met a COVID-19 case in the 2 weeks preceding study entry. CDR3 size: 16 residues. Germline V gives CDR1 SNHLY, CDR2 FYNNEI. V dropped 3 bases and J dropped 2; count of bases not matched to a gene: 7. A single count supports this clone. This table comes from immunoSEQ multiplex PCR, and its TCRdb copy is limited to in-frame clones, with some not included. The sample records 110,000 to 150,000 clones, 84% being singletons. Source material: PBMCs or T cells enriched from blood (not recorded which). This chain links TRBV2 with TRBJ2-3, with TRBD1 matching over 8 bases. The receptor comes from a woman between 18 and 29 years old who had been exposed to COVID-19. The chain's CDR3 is CASSDNDRGYTDTQYF. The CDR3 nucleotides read TGTGCCAGCAGTGACAATGACAGGGGATACACAGATACGCAGTATTTT.